Listed below are T cell receptor beta chains from one sample, sequenced in a study of control samples from healthy donors and cancer patients. Clones were read by immunoSEQ multiplex PCR, and TCRdb kept only the in-frame ones, dropping some. The sample lists around 100,000 clones; approximately 90% were seen once. The sequenced material came from blood. The source is a man between 25 and 39 years old in good health. Each CDR3 is given with its conserved first and last residue. A D gene is named only where the DNA matches it firmly. Only part of the rows carry a size: once, few, many, or a class if the clone is expanded.

J: TRBJ2-1; V: TRBV27; size: -; D: -; DNA: TGTGCCAGCAGGAGTCTGGGCTACAATGAGCAGTTCTTC; CDR3: CASRSLGYNEQFF
J: TRBJ2-3; V: TRBV18; size: -; D: TRBD2; DNA: TGTGCCAGCTCACCAAAGACTAGCGGGGGGGCCAAAGATACGCAGTATTTT; CDR3: CASSPKTSGGAKDTQYF
J: TRBJ2-4; V: TRBV9; size: -; D: TRBD1; DNA: TGTGCCAGCAGCGTTACCGGGACAGGGAACAAAAACATTCAGTACTTC; CDR3: CASSVTGTGNKNIQYF
J: TRBJ1-2; V: TRBV6-1; size: -; D: -; DNA: TGTGCCAGCAGTGAGAACGGCTTTAACTATGGCTACACCTTC; CDR3: CASSENGFNYGYTF
J: TRBJ1-1; V: TRBV9; size: -; D: -; DNA: TGTGCCAGCAGCCCTATAGACCGCACGAACACTGAAGCTTTCTTT; CDR3: CASSPIDRTNTEAFF
J: TRBJ1-2; V: TRBV4-1; size: -; D: -; DNA: TGCGCCAGCAGCCAAGAAGCAGGGGAAGGCTATGGCTACACCTTC; CDR3: CASSQEAGEGYGYTF
J: TRBJ2-7; V: TRBV2; size: -; D: -; DNA: TGTGCCAGCATCCGGGGCGGGGCGAGTCCCTACGAGCAGTACTTC; CDR3: CASIRGGASPYEQYF
J: TRBJ2-3; V: TRBV9; size: -; D: TRBD2; DNA: TGTGCCAGCAGCGTGGCGACTAGCAAGGCCACAGATACGCAGTATTTT; CDR3: CASSVATSKATDTQYF
J: TRBJ2-2; V: TRBV7-7; size: -; D: TRBD1; DNA: TGTGCCAGCAGACAGAGACAGGGCATGGACACCGGGGAGCTGTTTTTT; CDR3: CASRQRQGMDTGELFF
J: TRBJ1-3; V: TRBV30; size: -; D: -; DNA: TGTGCATGGGCGTCTGGAAACACCATATATTTT; CDR3: CAWASGNTIYF
J: TRBJ2-3; V: TRBV24-1; size: -; D: -; DNA: TGTGCCACCAGTGTGGCAGATACGCAGTATTTT; CDR3: CATSVADTQYF
J: TRBJ2-7; V: TRBV28; size: -; D: -; DNA: TGTGCCAGCAGTGGGGGGGACGACAGGGGCGAAGAGCAGTACTTC; CDR3: CASSGGDDRGEEQYF
J: TRBJ1-3; V: TRBV6-5; size: -; D: -; DNA: TGTGCCTCATCAACCCAGGGTGGAAACACCATATATTTT; CDR3: CASSTQGGNTIYF
J: TRBJ2-3; V: TRBV24-1; size: once; D: -; DNA: TGTGCCACCAGTGTGGGTTCTAGCACAGATACGCAGTATTTT; CDR3: CATSVGSSTDTQYF
J: TRBJ2-4; V: TRBV4-2; size: -; D: -; DNA: TGTGCCAGCAGCCAAACCTCGGACAGCAAAAACATTCAGTACTTC; CDR3: CASSQTSDSKNIQYF
J: TRBJ1-5; V: TRBV12-3/TRBV12-4; size: -; D: TRBD1; DNA: TGTGCCAGCAAAGGGACAGGGCATCAGCCCCAGCATTTT; CDR3: CASKGTGHQPQHF
J: TRBJ2-2; V: TRBV5-1; size: once; D: -; DNA: TGCGCCAGCACCCGGATACAGGGGAACACCGGGGAGCTGTTTTTT; CDR3: CASTRIQGNTGELFF
J: TRBJ1-2; V: TRBV6-1; size: -; D: -; DNA: TGTGCCAGCAGTGAAGTCAGCGGGGGCCCCTATGGCTACACCTTC; CDR3: CASSEVSGGPYGYTF
J: TRBJ1-6; V: TRBV14; size: -; D: -; DNA: TGTGCCAGCAGCCGACAGCTATCACCCCTCCACTTT; CDR3: CASSRQLSPLHF
J: TRBJ1-1; V: TRBV4-1; size: -; D: -; DNA: TGCGCCAGCAGCCAACAGGGCCTGAACACTGAAGCTTTCTTT; CDR3: CASSQQGLNTEAFF
J: TRBJ2-1; V: TRBV9; size: -; D: TRBD2; DNA: TGTGCCAGCGGTTCCTATAGGGGACTAGAGGTTCCGTTCTTC; CDR3: CASGSYRGLEVPFF
J: TRBJ2-5; V: TRBV24-1; size: once; D: TRBD1; DNA: TGTGCCACCAGTGATTTCAGACAGGGAGAGACCCAGTACTTC; CDR3: CATSDFRQGETQYF
J: TRBJ2-1; V: TRBV6-5; size: -; D: -; DNA: TGTGCCAGCAGCAAGGGGGGCTACACCTACAATGAGCAGTTCTTC; CDR3: CASSKGGYTYNEQFF
J: TRBJ1-6; V: TRBV5-6; size: -; D: -; DNA: TGTGCCAGCAGCTTGGGCAGGGTCGGATCACCCCTCCACTTT; CDR3: CASSLGRVGSPLHF
J: TRBJ1-1; V: TRBV14; size: few; D: TRBD1; DNA: TGTGCCAGCAGCCAAGATAAGGGGGCCGGGACTGAAGCTTTCTTT; CDR3: CASSQDKGAGTEAFF
J: TRBJ1-4; V: TRBV19; size: -; D: TRBD1; DNA: TGTGCCAGTCTACCGAGGAAGACAGGGAGAGGTGAAAAACTGTTTTTT; CDR3: CASLPRKTGRGEKLFF
J: TRBJ1-2; V: TRBV9; size: -; D: -; DNA: TGTGCCAGCAGCGTTCGTAGTTGGGTGGGGCCGCCTAACTATGGCTACACCTTC; CDR3: CASSVRSWVGPPNYGYTF
J: TRBJ1-2; V: TRBV9; size: -; D: -; DNA: TGTGCCAGCAGCCCCCGGGAAGGCGTCAACTATGGCTACACCTTC; CDR3: CASSPREGVNYGYTF
J: TRBJ1-2; V: TRBV5-1; size: -; D: -; DNA: TGCGCCAGCAGCCCCGAGGGGGGGCATGGCTACACCTTC; CDR3: CASSPEGGHGYTF
J: TRBJ2-1; V: TRBV5-1; size: -; D: -; DNA: TGCGCCAGCAGCGGAGAGACGTTAACGGGGCAGTTCTTC; CDR3: CASSGETLTGQFF
J: TRBJ2-1; V: TRBV4-3; size: -; D: -; DNA: TGCGCCAGCAGCCAAGATAGCGGAGGGCGAGGATCGCAGTTCTTC; CDR3: CASSQDSGGRGSQFF
J: TRBJ1-2; V: TRBV9; size: -; D: -; DNA: TGTGCCAGCAGCGTAGCGACAGTGGGGGGCTACACCTTC; CDR3: CASSVATVGGYTF
J: TRBJ1-1; V: TRBV7-2; size: -; D: -; DNA: TGTGCCAGCAGCTCCCGGACCGGCGGGGAAGCTTTCTTT; CDR3: CASSSRTGGEAFF
J: TRBJ1-2; V: TRBV6-2/TRBV6-3; size: -; D: -; DNA: TGTGCCAGCAGTCTGGACGGGAACTATGGCTACACCTTC; CDR3: CASSLDGNYGYTF
J: TRBJ1-2; V: TRBV7-8; size: once; D: -; DNA: TGTGCCAGCAGCATCGGGCCTCAATATGGCTACACCTTC; CDR3: CASSIGPQYGYTF
J: TRBJ2-5; V: TRBV6-6; size: -; D: TRBD2; DNA: TGTGCCAGCAGCTTAGCGGGAGAGAAGACCCAGTACTTC; CDR3: CASSLAGEKTQYF
J: TRBJ2-7; V: TRBV14; size: -; D: -; DNA: TGTGCCAGCAGTGACAGCGGTGTCTCCTACGAGCAGTACTTC; CDR3: CASSDSGVSYEQYF
J: TRBJ1-1; V: TRBV29-1; size: once; D: -; DNA: TGCAGCGTCTCACAGGGCGTGAGCACTGAAGCTTTCTTT; CDR3: CSVSQGVSTEAFF
J: TRBJ2-7; V: TRBV7-9; size: few; D: -; DNA: TGTGCCAGCAGCCCGAAGGGCCTACTCGAGCAGTACTTC; CDR3: CASSPKGLLEQYF
J: TRBJ2-3; V: TRBV6-5; size: -; D: -; DNA: TGTGCCACAACGGGTTCTAGGTATACGCAGTATTTT; CDR3: CATTGSRYTQYF
J: TRBJ1-1; V: TRBV19; size: -; D: -; DNA: TGTGCCAGTATTCCAGGACAGCTGAAACTTATGAACACTGAAGCTTTCTTT; CDR3: CASIPGQLKLMNTEAFF
J: TRBJ1-2; V: TRBV28; size: -; D: -; DNA: TGTGCCAGCAGTTTGCCCAGGAACTATGGCTACACCTTC; CDR3: CASSLPRNYGYTF
J: TRBJ1-1; V: TRBV7-2; size: -; D: -; DNA: TGTGCCAGCAGCTTAGGAGCGGGTATGGCTGAAGCTTTCTTT; CDR3: CASSLGAGMAEAFF
J: TRBJ2-7; V: TRBV27; size: -; D: -; DNA: TGTGCCAGCAGTAGGGTCCGGGGTAGTTCCTACGAGCAGTACTTC; CDR3: CASSRVRGSSYEQYF
J: TRBJ1-5; V: TRBV6-6; size: -; D: -; DNA: TGTGCCAGCAGTTATATATCTCAGCCCCAGCATTTT; CDR3: CASSYISQPQHF
J: TRBJ2-5; V: TRBV4-3; size: -; D: TRBD1; DNA: TGCGCCAGCAGCCTGTCGGACAGGGCGCTGGAGACCCAGTACTTC; CDR3: CASSLSDRALETQYF
J: TRBJ2-7; V: TRBV3-1/TRBV3-2; size: -; D: TRBD1; DNA: TGTGCCAGCAGACCCGGGACAGGTTACGAGCAGTACTTC; CDR3: CASRPGTGYEQYF
J: TRBJ2-1; V: TRBV6-2/TRBV6-3; size: -; D: TRBD2; DNA: TGTGCCAGCAGTGGGACTAGCAGAAACAATGAGCAGTTCTTC; CDR3: CASSGTSRNNEQFF
J: TRBJ1-5; V: TRBV3-1/TRBV3-2; size: -; D: -; DNA: TGTGCCAGCAGCCAAGATACCCGGGGGAGTCAGCCCCAGCATTTT; CDR3: CASSQDTRGSQPQHF
J: TRBJ2-7; V: TRBV24-1; size: -; D: TRBD2; DNA: TGTGCCACCAGTGATGGCGGACTAGCGGTGACCTACGAGCAGTACTTC; CDR3: CATSDGGLAVTYEQYF
J: TRBJ1-2; V: TRBV2; size: -; D: -; DNA: TGTGCCAGCAGTGATCTCGAGACATCCTATGGCTACACCTTC; CDR3: CASSDLETSYGYTF
J: TRBJ2-1; V: TRBV27; size: -; D: TRBD2; DNA: TGTGCCAGCAGTTTATTGGGGACTAGCAGGTCGCAGTTCTTC; CDR3: CASSLLGTSRSQFF
J: TRBJ2-4; V: TRBV19; size: few; D: -; DNA: TGTGCCAGTAGTATTGACAGTGGGGGGAACATTCAGTACTTC; CDR3: CASSIDSGGNIQYF
J: TRBJ2-1; V: TRBV5-6; size: -; D: TRBD1; DNA: TGTGCCAGCAGCTTCGACAGGGGAGAGCAGTTCTTC; CDR3: CASSFDRGEQFF
J: TRBJ2-3; V: TRBV5-1; size: -; D: -; DNA: TGCGCCAGCAGCCTCGATTCAGATACGCAGTATTTT; CDR3: CASSLDSDTQYF
J: TRBJ2-2; V: TRBV7-9; size: -; D: TRBD1; DNA: TGTGCCAGCAGCTTATTGACAGGGGTCGGGGAGCTGTTTTTT; CDR3: CASSLLTGVGELFF
J: TRBJ1-6; V: TRBV27; size: -; D: TRBD1; DNA: TGTGCCAGCAGTCCAACGACCGGGACAGGGGTTTCGAGAAATTCACCCCTCCACTTT; CDR3: CASSPTTGTGVSRNSPLHF
J: TRBJ1-2; V: TRBV5-5; size: -; D: TRBD1; DNA: TGTGCCAGCAGCTTGGAGGACAGGGGGCGTTCAGCTAACTATGGCTACACCTTC; CDR3: CASSLEDRGRSANYGYTF